Listed below are T cell receptor beta chains from one sample, sequenced in a study of human T cells and chemical hapten exposure. TCRdb processed the RACE reads anew with MiXCR; each CDR3 protein has one entry. This table has about 99,000 distinct CDR3 sequences, approximately 13% appearing once. The sequencing here drew on whole blood, taken in connection with sensitization to the hapten diphenylcyclopropenone (DPC). These receptors all come from a middle-aged woman with alopecia areata. Some clones in this sample may be carry-over from other donors' samples. CDR3s include the opening cysteine and the closing phenylalanine or tryptophan. Each record gives: V gene, CDR3 protein.

TRBV5-6 | CASSLAGTGLFGQPQHF
TRBV5-5 | CASSLLRGRTGNTIYF
TRBV18 | CASSSDLPPAETQYF
TRBV28 | CASRRGPYEQYF
TRBV27 | CASSLNGNQPQHF
TRBV7-9 | CASSSLSSPAGELFF
TRBV28 | CASKSGRSSYNEQFF
TRBV6-2/TRBV6-3 | CASSFGQSSRTDTQYF
TRBV7-2 | CASSLARLAVSYNEQFF
TRBV7-3 | CASSPINDGELFF
TRBV18 | CASSPWRGGQNEQYF
TRBV20-1 | CSARGSGSGYGEQFF
TRBV6-2/TRBV6-3 | CASSYSELGNQPQHF